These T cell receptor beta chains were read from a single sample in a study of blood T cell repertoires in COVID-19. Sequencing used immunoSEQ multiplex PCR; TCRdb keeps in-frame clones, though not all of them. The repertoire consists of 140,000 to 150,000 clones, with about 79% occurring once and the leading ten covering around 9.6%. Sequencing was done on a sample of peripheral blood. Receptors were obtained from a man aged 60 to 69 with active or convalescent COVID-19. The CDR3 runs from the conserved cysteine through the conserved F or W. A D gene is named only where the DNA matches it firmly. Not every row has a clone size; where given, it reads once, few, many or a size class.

CDR3: CASREGYRYSPLHF; DNA: TGTGCCAGCAGGGAGGGGTACCGGTATTCACCCCTCCACTTT; size: NA; D: NA; J: TRBJ1-6; V: TRBV11-3; length: 14
CDR3: CASSVIGGGETQYF; DNA: TGTGCCAGTAGTGTCATCGGGGGAGGGGAGACCCAGTACTTC; size: NA; D: TRBD2; J: TRBJ2-5; V: TRBV19; length: 14
CDR3: CASSYSRTGGSSSPLHF; DNA: TGTGCCAGCAGTTACTCGAGGACAGGGGGCTCCTCTTCACCCCTCCACTTT; size: NA; D: TRBD1; J: TRBJ1-6; V: TRBV6-2/TRBV6-3; length: 17
CDR3: CASSPWTGSDGYTF; DNA: TGTGCCAGCAGCCCCTGGACAGGGTCAGATGGCTACACCTTC; size: NA; D: TRBD1; J: TRBJ1-2; V: TRBV7-6; length: 14
CDR3: CASSFLNAGETQYF; DNA: TGTGCCAGCAGCTTTCTTAACGCGGGAGAGACCCAGTACTTC; size: NA; D: NA; J: TRBJ2-5; V: TRBV7-6; length: 14
CDR3: CASSSPGLAGDRITDTQYF; DNA: TGTGCCAGCAGTTCCCCGGGACTAGCGGGAGATAGGATCACAGATACGCAGTATTTT; size: NA; D: TRBD2; J: TRBJ2-3; V: TRBV28; length: 19
CDR3: CASSRGLAGYNEQFF; DNA: TGTGCCAGTAGCCGCGGGCTAGCGGGATACAATGAGCAGTTCTTC; size: NA; D: TRBD2; J: TRBJ2-1; V: TRBV19; length: 15
CDR3: CASSPQAGYTF; DNA: TGTGCCAGCAGCCCCCAGGCTGGCTACACCTTC; size: NA; D: NA; J: TRBJ1-2; V: TRBV9; length: 11
CDR3: CASSPYTGLEKLFF; DNA: TGTGCCAGCAGCCCGTATACAGGGTTGGAAAAACTGTTTTTT; size: few; D: NA; J: TRBJ1-4; V: TRBV7-9; length: 14
CDR3: CASSLTGVASEQYF; DNA: TGCGCCAGCAGCCTCACGGGAGTGGCGTCCGAGCAGTACTTC; size: NA; D: NA; J: TRBJ2-7; V: TRBV4-3; length: 14
CDR3: CSASWAGGPGAQHF; DNA: TGCAGTGCTAGTTGGGCGGGGGGCCCTGGGGCCCAGCATTTT; size: NA; D: NA; J: TRBJ1-5; V: TRBV20-1; length: 14
CDR3: CASSTPRGLRELFF; DNA: TGTGCCAGCAGTACCCCTAGGGGGCTGAGGGAGCTGTTTTTT; size: NA; D: TRBD1; J: TRBJ2-2; V: TRBV6-5; length: 14
CDR3: CASSPIGTANTGELFF; DNA: TGTGCCAGCAGTCCTATCGGGACTGCGAACACCGGGGAGCTGTTTTTT; size: NA; D: NA; J: TRBJ2-2; V: TRBV27; length: 16
CDR3: CASSLQVGDNSPLHF; DNA: TGTGCCAGCAGCTTACAGGTTGGCGATAATTCACCCCTCCACTTT; size: once; D: NA; J: TRBJ1-6; V: TRBV5-4; length: 15
CDR3: CASSQTGSPLHF; DNA: TGTGCCAGCAGCCAGACAGGATCACCCCTCCACTTT; size: NA; D: NA; J: TRBJ1-6; V: TRBV14; length: 12
CDR3: CASSVSGTSGNNEQFF; DNA: TGTGCCAGCAGCGTATCCGGGACTAGCGGAAACAATGAGCAGTTCTTC; size: NA; D: TRBD2; J: TRBJ2-1; V: TRBV9; length: 16
CDR3: CASRAKEKREGIETQYF; DNA: TGTGCCAGCAGGGCCAAGGAAAAGCGGGAGGGGATAGAGACCCAGTACTTC; size: NA; D: TRBD2; J: TRBJ2-5; V: TRBV2; length: 17
CDR3: CASSSSQGAGLAGIQETQYF; DNA: TGTGCCAGCAGCTCGTCACAGGGGGCAGGACTAGCGGGGATCCAAGAGACCCAGTACTTC; size: NA; D: TRBD2; J: TRBJ2-5; V: TRBV11-3; length: 20